This TCR beta chain was profiled in a study of human T cells and chemical hapten exposure. Deletions cut 4 bases from V and 8 bases from J, with 2 bases between. Germline loops: CDR1 MRHNA, CDR2 SNTAGT. The length of the CDR3 is 10 residues. This clonotype was detected only a few times. Its specificity is not known. Individual cDNA molecules in this library carried unique molecular identifiers. TCRdb reanalysed the RACE reads using MiXCR and keeps one entry per CDR3 protein. The sample yields tens of thousands of distinct CDR3 sequences, about a tenth seen once. Stated time point: pre-sensitization, week 0. This sample's treatment: therapeutic diphenylcyclopropenone sensitization with weekly scalp DPC. Total RNA was extracted from unfractionated whole blood. Overall study results and limits: DPC sensitization did not alter TCRs above 1 in 1000 frequency.

Specimen: whole blood, collected in connection with sensitization to the hapten diphenylcyclopropenone (DPC). This sequence was found in a woman between 50 and 59 years old with alopecia areata. Some clones in this sample may be carry-over from other donors' samples. This chain links TRBV6-4 with TRBJ2-2; D is unclear. The CDR3 DNA reads TGTGCCAGCAGTGTGGGGGAGCTGTTTTTT. As protein: CASSVGELFF.